These T cell receptor beta chains were read from a single sample in a study of T-cell reconstitution after alpha-beta-depleted transplantation in children. TCRdb recomputed calls from the PCR reads with MiXCR, one row per CDR3 protein. The sample consists of fewer than 3,500 distinct CDR3 sequences, roughly 20% of them appearing once. The sequenced sample was PBMCs, mostly from graft donor cells, obtained 60 days after TCRalphabeta/CD19-depleted stem cell transplant. Every receptor here comes from a male patient aged 2 to 9 who had a stem cell transplant for acute lymphoblastic leukemia, so the T cells may come from the graft donor. Both conserved end residues are part of each CDR3. The D gene is left open where the match is weak. Some rows mark clone size as missing; the rest say once, few, many or name a class of expanded clone.

cdr3_aa cdr3_nt j_call v_call d_call clone_size
CASSLRLVGPDTEAFF TGTGCCAGCAGCTTGAGACTAGTGGGGCCTGACACTGAAGCTTTCTTT TRBJ1-1 TRBV5-4 - many
CATSPTLTGGTRLAKNIQYF TGTGCCACCAGCCCCACCCTGACAGGGGGAACCCGACTAGCCAAAAACATTCAGTACTTC TRBJ2-4 TRBV15 TRBD1 medium-sized
CATSRGRDLAKNIQYF TGTGCCACCAGCAGAGGGCGGGATCTAGCCAAAAACATTCAGTACTTC TRBJ2-4 TRBV15 - many
CSASRQGNTEAFF TGCAGTGCTAGTAGGCAGGGGAACACTGAAGCTTTCTTT TRBJ1-1 TRBV20-1 - -
CASSFRRGNRDFSGANVLTF TGTGCCAGCAGCTTTCGTCGGGGAAACAGGGACTTTTCTGGGGCCAACGTCCTGACTTTC TRBJ2-6 TRBV7-9 - large
CASSPYTGFYGYTF TGTGCCAGCAGTCCCTACACAGGGTTCTATGGCTACACCTTC TRBJ1-2 TRBV12-3/TRBV12-4 - -
CASSSLTENNEQFF TGTGCCAGCAGCTCCCTGACAGAGAACAATGAGCAGTTCTTC TRBJ2-1 TRBV27 - many
CSVSLPGTGGNEQYF TGCAGCGTTTCTCTACCCGGGACAGGGGGCAACGAGCAGTACTTC TRBJ2-7 TRBV29-1 TRBD1 many
CASSFVLGSGNQPQHF TGCGCCAGCAGCTTTGTGTTAGGCTCCGGCAATCAGCCCCAGCATTTT TRBJ1-5 TRBV5-1 - many
CASRDVDYGYTF TGTGCCAGCAGGGATGTCGACTATGGCTACACCTTC TRBJ1-2 TRBV7-2 - many
CASSFSGQGAYEQYF TGTGCTAGCAGCTTTTCGGGACAGGGAGCCTACGAGCAGTACTTC TRBJ2-7 TRBV7-7 TRBD1 -
CASSHVDRATDTQYF TGTGCCAGCAGCCACGTGGACAGAGCCACAGATACGCAGTATTTT TRBJ2-3 TRBV4-2 - many
CASSFLNEKLFF TGTGCCAGCAGCTTCCTGAATGAAAAACTGTTTTTT TRBJ1-4 TRBV12-3/TRBV12-4 - -
CASSLDQVSSYEQYF TGTGCCAGCAGCTTAGATCAGGTTAGCTCCTACGAGCAGTACTTC TRBJ2-7 TRBV11-2 - -
CASSLEGRPTDTQYF TGTGCCAGCAGTTTAGAGGGCCGGCCCACAGATACGCAGTATTTT TRBJ2-3 TRBV27 - -
CASSLEVFPGRADTGELFF TGTGCCAGCAGCTTAGAAGTGTTTCCCGGGAGGGCCGACACCGGGGAGCTGTTTTTT TRBJ2-2 TRBV11-2 TRBD2 many
CASSHSRLANTGELFF TGTGCCAGCAGCCACTCAAGGCTGGCGAACACCGGGGAGCTGTTTTTT TRBJ2-2 TRBV6-2/TRBV6-3 - many
CSAREPTSGRVYEQYF TGCAGTGCTAGAGAACCCACTAGCGGGAGAGTCTACGAGCAGTACTTC TRBJ2-7 TRBV20-1 TRBD2 medium-sized
CASSLETANYGYTF TGTGCCAGCAGCTTAGAGACAGCGAACTATGGCTACACCTTC TRBJ1-2 TRBV7-9 - large
CSARTSGTNTGELFF TGCAGTGCTAGAACTAGCGGGACGAACACCGGGGAGCTGTTTTTT TRBJ2-2 TRBV20-1 TRBD2 many
CSATRSTGPLYEQYF TGCAGTGCTACTCGGTCGACAGGACCGCTCTACGAGCAGTACTTC TRBJ2-7 TRBV20-1 - large
CASRGRYEQYF TGTGCCAGCAGGGGGCGGTACGAGCAGTACTTC TRBJ2-7 TRBV10-3 TRBD1 medium-sized
CASSSQIYEQYF TGTGCCAGCAGCTCACAGATATACGAGCAGTACTTC TRBJ2-7 TRBV12-3/TRBV12-4 - -
CASSCNYKDRDRGLHSYEQYF TGTGCCAGCAGCTGCAACTACAAAGACCGGGACAGGGGACTCCACTCCTACGAGCAGTACTTC TRBJ2-7 TRBV7-1 TRBD1 many
CASSYRETSGRYEQYF TGTGCCAGCAGTTACCGCGAAACTAGCGGGAGATACGAGCAGTACTTC TRBJ2-7 TRBV6-2/TRBV6-3 TRBD2 many
CAWTSTYEQYF TGTGCCTGGACCAGTACCTACGAGCAGTACTTC TRBJ2-7 TRBV30 - few
CASSRRDTGELFF TGTGCCAGCAGCCGAAGGGACACCGGGGAGCTGTTTTTT TRBJ2-2 TRBV5-8 - many
CATSRDSAGGYETQYF TGTGCCACCAGCAGAGATTCAGCGGGAGGGTATGAGACCCAGTACTTC TRBJ2-5 TRBV15 TRBD2 many
CASSLGPGETYEQYF TGCGCCAGCAGCTTGGGTCCAGGGGAAACCTACGAGCAGTACTTC TRBJ2-7 TRBV5-1 - medium-sized
CASSLWGGVVTEAFF TGTGCCAGCAGTTTATGGGGGGGGGTAGTCACTGAAGCTTTCTTT TRBJ1-1 TRBV28 - many
CAWGQGLSNQPQHF TGTGCCTGGGGACAGGGCCTTAGCAATCAGCCCCAGCATTTT TRBJ1-5 TRBV30 TRBD1 many
CASSFRRVGTEAFF TGTGCCAGCAGTTTTAGGAGGGTAGGCACTGAAGCTTTCTTT TRBJ1-1 TRBV7-9 - -
CASSLRGQPNQETQYF TGTGCCAGCAGTTTAAGGGGCCAGCCCAACCAAGAGACCCAGTACTTC TRBJ2-5 TRBV12-3/TRBV12-4 - medium-sized
CASSIVDRGSSPLHF TGTGCCAGTAGTATAGTCGACAGGGGAAGTTCACCCCTCCACTTT TRBJ1-6 TRBV19 TRBD1 many
CASTYLSYNEQFF TGTGCCAGCACCTATCTCTCCTACAATGAGCAGTTCTTC TRBJ2-1 TRBV7-9 - medium-sized
CASSRGMKGTEAFF TGTGCCAGCAGTAGGGGGATGAAGGGCACTGAAGCTTTCTTT TRBJ1-1 TRBV6-6 - large
CASSLARPRGSYGAGELFF TGTGCCAGCAGCTTAGCCCGGCCGCGCGGGTCGTACGGAGCTGGGGAGCTGTTTTTT TRBJ2-2 TRBV13 - -
CASSPWTGPSYEQYF TGTGCTAGCAGCCCATGGACAGGGCCTTCCTACGAGCAGTACTTC TRBJ2-7 TRBV7-7 TRBD1 medium-sized
CASSSSGTSVYNEQFF TGTGCCAGCAGTTCCTCCGGGACTAGCGTCTACAATGAGCAGTTCTTC TRBJ2-1 TRBV12-3/TRBV12-4 TRBD2 medium-sized
CASSLAFYASTYTDTQYF TGTGCCAGCAGCTTGGCCTTTTACGCTTCAACCTACACAGATACGCAGTATTTT TRBJ2-3 TRBV5-5 - medium-sized
CASSPQDEQFF TGTGCCAGCAGTCCCCAGGATGAGCAGTTCTTC TRBJ2-1 TRBV28 - many
CSARDLGGGATYGELFF TGCAGTGCTAGAGATCTCGGTGGGGGGGCCACGTATGGGGAGCTGTTTTTT TRBJ2-2 TRBV20-1 - medium-sized
CSAEDMYLDTGELFF TGCAGTGCGGAAGACATGTATCTCGACACCGGGGAGCTGTTTTTT TRBJ2-2 TRBV20-1 - many
CSARVLLAGGYNEQFF TGCAGTGCTAGAGTCCTACTAGCGGGAGGTTACAATGAGCAGTTCTTC TRBJ2-1 TRBV20-1 TRBD2 -
CASRRDPASEQYF TGTGCCAGCAGAAGGGACCCTGCGAGTGAGCAGTACTTC TRBJ2-7 TRBV28 - medium-sized
CASSQSWDTGELFF TGCGCCAGCAGTCAATCGTGGGACACCGGGGAGCTGTTTTTT TRBJ2-2 TRBV23-1 - many
CAISEGVPEAFF TGTGCCATCAGTGAAGGGGTCCCTGAAGCTTTCTTT TRBJ1-1 TRBV10-3 - many
CASSQWTAFDF TGTGCCAGCAGCCAATGGACAGCTTTCGACTTC TRBJ2-7 TRBV3-1 - -
CASSAANTEAFF TGCGCCAGCAGCGCAGCGAACACTGAAGCTTTCTTT TRBJ1-1 TRBV5-1 - medium-sized
CASSLNGASQETQYF TGCGCCAGCAGCTTGAACGGCGCCTCCCAAGAGACCCAGTACTTC TRBJ2-5 TRBV5-1 - medium-sized